Listed below are T cell receptor beta chains from one sample, sequenced in a study of T cells in Graves' hyperthyroidism and ophthalmopathy. MiXCR, applied by TCRdb to the multiplex PCR reads, yields one record per CDR3 protein. The top ten clones hold under 40% of a sample with about 270,000 distinct CDR3 sequences, almost 25% of them seen once. The sequencing sample was made of blood. The receptors shown here come from a woman between 35 and 50 years old with Graves' ophthalmopathy. CDR3s include the opening cysteine and the closing phenylalanine or tryptophan. Each record gives: D gene, J gene, V gene, clone size, CDR3 protein, CDR3 DNA. The D gene is left open where the match is weak. Some rows have no size entry. The others give once, few or many, or a class for an expanded clone.

-,TRBJ2-4,TRBV11-1,many,CARPRQTKNIQYF,TGTGCCCGACCTAGGCAGACCAAAAACATTCAGTACTTC
-,TRBJ2-5,TRBV12-3/TRBV12-4,many,CASSRIIEGETQYF,TGTGCCAGCAGCAGAATAATCGAGGGGGAGACCCAGTACTTC
-,TRBJ2-7,TRBV5-1,-,CASSLDLAEQYF,TGCGCCAGCAGCTTGGACCTAGCGGAGCAGTACTTC
TRBD2,TRBJ2-7,TRBV27,many,CASSLYAGGVSYEQYF,TGTGCCAGCAGTTTATATGCGGGAGGGGTTTCCTACGAGCAGTACTTC
TRBD1,TRBJ1-1,TRBV4-1,many,CASSQTGTGPTSNTEAFF,TGCGCCAGCAGCCAAACCGGGACAGGGCCAACGTCGAACACTGAAGCTTTCTTT
-,TRBJ1-3,TRBV27,many,CASSTIGTVFGNTIYF,TGTGCCAGCAGTACCATAGGGACGGTCTTTGGAAACACCATATATTTT
TRBD1,TRBJ2-7,TRBV6-5,few,CASSYSPGTGSFDEQYF,TGTGCCAGCAGTTACTCCCCCGGGACAGGGTCTTTCGACGAGCAGTACTTC
-,TRBJ1-5,TRBV9,many,CASSVHRDDNQPQHF,TGTGCCAGCAGCGTCCACCGGGACGATAATCAGCCCCAGCATTTT
-,TRBJ2-2,TRBV12-3/TRBV12-4,many,CASSFRDTGELFF,TGTGCCAGCAGTTTCCGGGACACCGGGGAGCTGTTTTTT
-,TRBJ2-5,TRBV29-1,many,CSAPTDTAETQYF,TGCAGCGCCCCGACTGACACAGCGGAGACCCAGTACTTC
TRBD1,TRBJ1-3,TRBV11-2,many,CASSPGQAGGGNTIYF,TGTGCCAGCAGCCCCGGACAGGCGGGAGGTGGAAACACCATATATTTT
TRBD1,TRBJ2-7,TRBV11-2,many,CASSRTTGVYEQYF,TGTGCCAGCAGCCGTACAACAGGGGTCTACGAGCAGTACTTC
TRBD2,TRBJ2-4,TRBV11-2,many,CASSLGVAGALAKNIQYF,TGTGCCAGCAGCTTAGGGGTAGCGGGAGCGTTAGCCAAAAACATTCAGTACTTC
-,TRBJ2-2,TRBV20-1,few,CSDSGTLNTGELFF,TGCAGTGATAGTGGGACCCTAAACACCGGGGAGCTGTTTTTT
TRBD1,TRBJ1-3,TRBV7-2,many,CASSLGQGAGNTIYF,TGTGCCAGCAGCCTTGGACAGGGAGCCGGAAACACCATATATTTT
TRBD2,TRBJ2-7,TRBV12-3/TRBV12-4,few,CASSFTSVSYEQYF,TGTGCCAGCAGCTTTACTAGCGTCTCCTACGAGCAGTACTTC
-,TRBJ1-3,TRBV5-1,many,CASSITGSSGNTIYF,TGCGCCAGCAGCATCACAGGTAGCTCTGGAAACACCATATATTTT
-,TRBJ2-7,TRBV28,-,CASGGAGSYEQYF,TGTGCCAGCGGGGGGGCCGGGTCGTACGAGCAGTACTTC
-,TRBJ2-3,TRBV11-2,many,CASSLDDYLRQGWGTDTQYF,TGTGCCAGCAGCTTAGACGACTATTTACGTCAGGGTTGGGGCACAGATACGCAGTATTTT
TRBD2,TRBJ2-5,TRBV7-2,few,CASRQPGLGVETQYF,TGTGCCAGCAGACAACCGGGACTAGGAGTGGAGACCCAGTACTTC
-,TRBJ2-2,TRBV6-5,many,CASSYLPAGELFF,TGTGCCAGCAGTTATTTGCCTGCCGGGGAGCTGTTTTTT
-,TRBJ2-7,TRBV9,many,CASSVGWAGATYEQYF,TGTGCCAGCAGCGTCGGTTGGGCAGGGGCGACCTACGAGCAGTACTTC
-,TRBJ2-2,TRBV6-4,many,CASSEGEDTGELFF,TGTGCCAGCAGTGAGGGGGAAGACACCGGGGAGCTGTTTTTT
-,TRBJ1-1,TRBV28,-,CASRLYQQNTEAFF,TGTGCCAGCAGGCTTTATCAGCAGAACACTGAAGCTTTCTTT
TRBD1,TRBJ1-1,TRBV24-1,-,CATSDPGQATLYTEAFF,TGTGCCACCAGTGACCCTGGACAGGCCACGTTGTACACTGAAGCTTTCTTT
-,TRBJ2-7,TRBV7-9,few,CASSPEGRSYEQYF,TGTGCCAGCAGCCCCGAGGGCCGATCCTACGAGCAGTACTTC